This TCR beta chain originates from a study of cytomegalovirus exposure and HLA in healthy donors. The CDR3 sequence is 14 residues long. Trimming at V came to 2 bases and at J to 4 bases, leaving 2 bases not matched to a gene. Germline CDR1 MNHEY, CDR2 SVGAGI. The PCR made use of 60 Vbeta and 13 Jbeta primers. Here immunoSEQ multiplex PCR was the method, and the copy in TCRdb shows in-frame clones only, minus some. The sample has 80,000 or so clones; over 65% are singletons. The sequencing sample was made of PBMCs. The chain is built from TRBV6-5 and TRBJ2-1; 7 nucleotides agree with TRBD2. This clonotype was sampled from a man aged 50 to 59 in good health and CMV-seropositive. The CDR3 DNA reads TGTGCCAGCAGTTACCGGGAGGCGTACAATGAGCAGTTCTTC. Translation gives CASSYREAYNEQFF.